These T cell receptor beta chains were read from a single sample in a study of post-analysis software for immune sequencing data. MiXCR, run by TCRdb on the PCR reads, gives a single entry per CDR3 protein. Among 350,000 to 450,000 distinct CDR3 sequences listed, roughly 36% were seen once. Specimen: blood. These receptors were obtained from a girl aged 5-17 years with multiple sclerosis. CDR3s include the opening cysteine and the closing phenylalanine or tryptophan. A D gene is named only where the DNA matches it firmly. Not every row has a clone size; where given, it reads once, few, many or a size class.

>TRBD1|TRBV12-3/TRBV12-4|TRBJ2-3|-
CASSPDRGGADTQYF
TGTGCCAGCAGTCCCGACAGGGGGGGCGCAGATACGCAGTATTTT
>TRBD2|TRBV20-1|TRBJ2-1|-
CSAGTSGGRVEQFF
TGCAGTGCTGGGACTAGCGGGGGTCGAGTGGAGCAGTTCTTC
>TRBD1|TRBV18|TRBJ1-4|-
CASSKGQLNEKLFF
TGTGCCAGCTCCAAGGGACAGCTTAATGAAAAACTGTTTTTT
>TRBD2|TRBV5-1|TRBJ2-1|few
CASTPTGGYNEQFF
TGCGCCAGCACCCCGACGGGGGGCTACAATGAGCAGTTCTTC
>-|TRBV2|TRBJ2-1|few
CASIGLRGGYEQFF
TGTGCCAGCATAGGACTGCGGGGTGGCTATGAGCAGTTCTTC
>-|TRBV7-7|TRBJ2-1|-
CASSLEMYNEQFF
TGTGCTAGCAGCTTAGAAATGTACAATGAGCAGTTCTTC
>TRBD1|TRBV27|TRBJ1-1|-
CASSRQGFAEAFF
TGTGCCAGCAGCCGACAGGGGTTTGCTGAAGCTTTCTTT
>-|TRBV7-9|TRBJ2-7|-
CASSPPRDTYEQYF
TGTGCCAGCAGCCCCCCCCGCGACACCTACGAGCAGTACTTC
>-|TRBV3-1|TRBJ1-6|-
CASSQDLVRSSPLHF
TGTGCCAGCAGCCAAGATCTTGTGAGGAGTTCACCCCTCCACTTT
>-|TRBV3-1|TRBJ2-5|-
CASSQNKGTETQYF
TGTGCCAGCAGCCAAAACAAGGGGACGGAGACCCAGTACTTC
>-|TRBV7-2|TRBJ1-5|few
CASSPRGDQPQHF
TGTGCCAGCAGCCCGAGGGGAGATCAGCCCCAGCATTTT
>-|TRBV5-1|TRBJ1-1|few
CASTLVFGSEAFF
TGCGCCAGCACCTTGGTTTTCGGGAGTGAAGCTTTCTTT
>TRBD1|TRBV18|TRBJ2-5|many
CASSPGTGEETQYF
TGTGCCAGCTCACCTGGGACAGGGGAAGAGACCCAGTACTTC
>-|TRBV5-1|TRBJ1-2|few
CASSLVNPGDYGYTF
TGCGCCAGCAGCTTGGTGAACCCCGGCGACTATGGCTACACCTTC
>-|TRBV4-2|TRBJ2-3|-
CASSQDPGGASLKNTQYF
TGTGCCAGCAGCCAAGATCCCGGGGGCGCCTCCTTAAAGAATACGCAGTATTTT
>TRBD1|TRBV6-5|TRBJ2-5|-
CASSSSGGPETQYF
TGTGCCAGCAGTTCGTCAGGGGGCCCGGAGACCCAGTACTTC
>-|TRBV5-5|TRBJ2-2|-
CASSLNRNTGELFF
TGTGCCAGCAGCTTGAACAGGAACACTGGGGAGCTGTTTTTT
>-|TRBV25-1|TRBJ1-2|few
CASGPPGAYYGYTF
TGTGCCAGCGGGCCCCCCGGTGCCTACTATGGCTACACCTTC
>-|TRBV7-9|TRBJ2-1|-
CASSPRGGGGHNEQFF
TGTGCCAGCAGCCCGAGAGGGGGTGGCGGGCACAATGAGCAGTTCTTC
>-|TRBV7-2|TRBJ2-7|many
CASSSQPSVSYEQYF
TGTGCCAGCAGCTCCCAACCTAGCGTCTCCTACGAGCAGTACTTC
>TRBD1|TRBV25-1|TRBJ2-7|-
CASSETYGQGNEQYF
TGTGCCAGCAGTGAAACATATGGACAGGGCAACGAGCAGTACTTC
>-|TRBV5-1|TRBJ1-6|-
CASRISQGLGGPLHF
TGCGCCAGCAGGATCAGCCAGGGGCTAGGTGGACCCCTCCACTTT
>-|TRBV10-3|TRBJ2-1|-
CAISESALGFYNEQFF
TGTGCCATCAGTGAGTCGGCTCTGGGTTTCTACAATGAGCAGTTCTTC
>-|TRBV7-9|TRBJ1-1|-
CTSSLGLTVNTEAFF
TGTACCAGCAGCTTGGGTCTGACGGTGAACACTGAAGCTTTCTTT
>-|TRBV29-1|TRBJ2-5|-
CSAHGQYQETQYF
TGCAGCGCCCACGGGCAGTACCAAGAGACCCAGTACTTC
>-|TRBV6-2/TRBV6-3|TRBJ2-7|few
CASSYSGGFPPGEQYF
TGTGCCAGCAGTTACTCGGGGGGATTTCCCCCCGGCGAGCAGTACTTC
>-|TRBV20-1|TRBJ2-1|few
CSARVPRGASYNEQFF
TGCAGTGCTAGAGTACCCCGCGGGGCCTCCTACAATGAGCAGTTCTTC
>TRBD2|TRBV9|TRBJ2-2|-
CASSTPSGGATGELFF
TGTGCCAGCAGCACCCCTAGCGGGGGGGCCACCGGGGAGCTGTTTTTT
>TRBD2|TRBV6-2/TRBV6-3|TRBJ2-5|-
CASLSGGGQETQYF
TGTGCCAGCCTAAGCGGGGGGGGGCAAGAGACCCAGTACTTC
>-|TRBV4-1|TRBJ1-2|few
CASSSAWDHRPAGYTF
TGCGCCAGCAGTTCCGCCTGGGACCACCGCCCGGCGGGCTACACCTTC
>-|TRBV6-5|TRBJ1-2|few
CASSYGGGQDGYTF
TGTGCCAGCAGTTACGGTGGTGGCCAAGATGGCTACACCTTC
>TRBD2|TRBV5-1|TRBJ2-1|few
CASSLRTSGENEQFF
TGCGCCAGCAGCCTACGGACTAGCGGGGAGAATGAGCAGTTCTTC
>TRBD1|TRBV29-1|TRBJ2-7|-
CSVGDSSTYEQYF
TGCAGCGTGGGGGACAGCTCAACCTACGAGCAGTACTTC
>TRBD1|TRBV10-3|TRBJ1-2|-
CAISPGGQGNYGYTF
TGTGCCATCAGTCCTGGAGGACAGGGAAACTATGGCTACACCTTC
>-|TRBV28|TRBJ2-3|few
CASSLAGPADTQYF
TGTGCCAGCAGTTTGGCGGGCCCCGCGGATACGCAGTATTTT
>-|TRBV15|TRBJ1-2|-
CATSRPVGPRSGYTF
TGTGCCACCAGCAGACCCGTGGGCCCGAGGAGTGGCTACACCTTC
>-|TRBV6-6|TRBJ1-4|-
CASRVGAVTQGKLFF
TGTGCCAGCAGGGTAGGGGCAGTGACACAGGGAAAACTGTTTTTT
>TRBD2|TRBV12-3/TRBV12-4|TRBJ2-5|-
CASSPRTSGGGETRYF
TGTGCCAGCAGTCCCCGGACTAGCGGGGGCGGGGAGACCCGGTACTTC
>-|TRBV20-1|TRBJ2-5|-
CSVSQDSGTQETQYF
TGCAGTGTTTCACAGGATAGTGGCACCCAAGAGACCCAGTACTTC
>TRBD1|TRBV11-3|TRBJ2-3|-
CASSFHGQGAGDTQYF
TGTGCCAGCAGCTTCCACGGACAGGGGGCGGGAGATACGCAGTATTTT
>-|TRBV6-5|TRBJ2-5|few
CASSQGLLEETQYF
TGTGCCAGCAGCCAAGGCCTTCTGGAGGAGACCCAGTACTTC
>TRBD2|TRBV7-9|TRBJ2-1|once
CASSLDLAGGRDEQFF
TGTGCCAGCAGCTTAGATCTAGCGGGGGGCAGGGATGAGCAGTTCTTC
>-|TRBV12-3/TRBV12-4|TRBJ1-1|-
CASSLETGGTEAFF
TGTGCCAGCAGTTTAGAGACCGGTGGGACTGAAGCTTTCTTT
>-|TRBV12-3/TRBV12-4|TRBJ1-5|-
CASSSTHEVRGRQPQHF
TGTGCCAGCAGTTCAACCCACGAGGTAAGGGGACGCCAGCCCCAGCATTTT
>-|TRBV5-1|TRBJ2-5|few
CASSLMTGGQETQYF
TGCGCCAGCAGCTTGATGACTGGGGGTCAAGAGACCCAGTACTTC
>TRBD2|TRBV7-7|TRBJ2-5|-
CASSLGLAGFETQYF
TGTGCTAGCAGCTTGGGACTAGCGGGGTTCGAGACCCAGTACTTC
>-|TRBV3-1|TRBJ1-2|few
CASSQEAGTANYGYTF
TGTGCCAGCAGCCAAGAGGCAGGCACAGCTAACTATGGCTACACCTTC
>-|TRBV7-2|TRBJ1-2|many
CASSLGGDYGYTF
TGTGCCAGCAGCTTGGGAGGGGACTATGGCTACACCTTC
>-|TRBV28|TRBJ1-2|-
CASTVPPPRENGYTF
TGTGCCAGCACCGTCCCCCCTCCCAGGGAGAATGGCTACACCTTC
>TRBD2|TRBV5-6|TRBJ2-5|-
CASSPPAGGTQETQYF
TGTGCCAGCAGCCCTCCAGCGGGGGGTACTCAAGAGACCCAGTACTTC
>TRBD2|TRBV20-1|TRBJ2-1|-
CSATQPAGGPYNEQFF
TGCAGTGCCACCCAACCGGCGGGGGGCCCCTACAATGAGCAGTTCTTC
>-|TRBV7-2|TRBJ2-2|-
CASSLQTSTPELFF
TGTGCCAGCAGCCTACAGACATCAACCCCCGAGCTGTTTTTT
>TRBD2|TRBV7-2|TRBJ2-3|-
CASSLESSGGAVTDTQYF
TGTGCCAGCAGCTTAGAATCCAGCGGGGGGGCTGTCACAGATACGCAGTATTTT
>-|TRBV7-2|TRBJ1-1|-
CASTLDLITEAFF
TGTGCCAGCACCCTTGACCTAATCACTGAAGCTTTCTTT
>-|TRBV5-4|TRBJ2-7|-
CASSPPDAAYEQYF
TGTGCCAGCAGCCCCCCCGACGCGGCCTACGAGCAGTACTTC
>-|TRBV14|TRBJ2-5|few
CASSRWGVRDERYF
TGTGCCAGCAGCCGTTGGGGAGTCCGGGACGAGCGGTACTTC
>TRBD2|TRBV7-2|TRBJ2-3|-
CASSLVMTSGDTQYF
TGTGCCAGCAGCTTAGTTATGACTAGCGGAGATACGCAGTATTTT
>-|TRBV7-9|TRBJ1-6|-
CASSLDVGNSPLHF
TGTGCCAGCAGCTTAGATGTGGGTAATTCACCCCTCCACTTT
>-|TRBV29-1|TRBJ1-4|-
CSVYVRYNEKLFF
TGCAGCGTTTACGTCAGATATAATGAAAAACTGTTTTTT
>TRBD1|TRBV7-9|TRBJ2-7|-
CASAFSGTGGSEQYF
TGTGCCAGCGCATTTTCCGGGACAGGGGGCTCCGAGCAGTACTTC